The rows below give T cell receptor beta chains drawn from one sample of a study of shared clonotypes between healthy human individuals. TCRdb's copy holds only in-frame clones and misses some; the assay was immunoSEQ multiplex PCR. Of 2 million to 3 million clones in the sample, approximately 94% were seen once. The material sequenced was naive CD4+ T cells from PBMCs. The receptors were gathered from a man aged 18 to 30 in good health. Some clones in this sample may be carry-over from other donors' samples. Both conserved end residues are part of each CDR3. A D gene is named only where the DNA matches it firmly. Clone size appears in some rows only: once, few, many, or a class for an expanded clone.

clone_size d_call j_call v_call cdr3_aa cdr3_nt
once TRBD1 TRBJ1-1 TRBV4-2 CASSQGRQGTKLWEAFF TGTGCCAGCAGCCAAGGTCGACAGGGCACGAAATTATGGGAAGCTTTCTTT
NA NA TRBJ2-1 TRBV7-3 CASSQANTYNEQFF TGTGCCAGCAGCCAAGCCAATACCTACAATGAGCAGTTCTTC
few NA TRBJ1-1 TRBV18 CASSLQRQANTEAFF TGTGCCAGCTCACTTCAAAGACAGGCGAACACTGAAGCTTTCTTT
NA TRBD1 TRBJ1-2 TRBV7-8 CASSSTGGSIYGYTF TGTGCCAGCAGCTCCACAGGGGGCAGTATCTATGGCTACACCTTC
NA TRBD1 TRBJ1-2 TRBV19 CATTDRGGNYGYTF TGTGCCACCACCGACAGGGGGGGAAACTATGGCTACACCTTC
NA NA TRBJ2-1 TRBV5-1 CASTRGANGDEQFF TGCGCCAGCACCAGGGGGGCCAACGGCGATGAGCAGTTCTTC
NA NA TRBJ1-1 TRBV27 CASKSTAIGDTEAFF TGTGCCAGCAAGAGCACAGCCATAGGGGACACTGAAGCTTTCTTT
NA NA TRBJ1-4 TRBV7-9 CASSQDRSTNEKLFF TGTGCCAGCAGCCAAGACAGATCAACTAATGAAAAACTGTTTTTT
NA TRBD2 TRBJ2-1 TRBV5-1 CASSLVASGYNEQFF TGCGCCAGCAGCTTGGTAGCTAGCGGGTACAATGAGCAGTTCTTC
NA NA TRBJ2-1 TRBV9 CASSEGRRASSYNEQFF TGTGCCAGCAGCGAAGGGAGAAGGGCAAGCTCCTACAATGAGCAGTTCTTC
NA NA TRBJ1-3 TRBV28 CASSFGDPVRSGNTIYF TGTGCCAGCAGTTTTGGGGACCCAGTAAGATCGGGAAACACCATATATTTT
NA NA TRBJ1-3 TRBV10-3 CAISPGPSSGNTIYF TGTGCCATCAGTCCAGGGCCGTCGTCTGGAAACACCATATATTTT
once NA TRBJ1-2 TRBV5-4 CASSPEGHGRGGYTF TGTGCCAGCAGCCCGGAGGGACACGGACGTGGTGGCTACACCTTC
NA NA TRBJ2-2 TRBV19 CASTYHTGELFF TGTGCCAGTACATACCACACCGGGGAGCTGTTTTTT
once TRBD1 TRBJ2-5 TRBV19 CASSISGQGAETQYF TGTGCCAGTAGTATTTCAGGACAGGGGGCGGAGACCCAGTACTTC
NA NA TRBJ1-1 TRBV6-5 CASSYYRDTEAFF TGTGCCAGCAGTTATTACAGGGACACTGAAGCTTTCTTT
NA TRBD2 TRBJ2-7 TRBV7-9 CASSSSGRLYEQYF TGTGCCAGCAGCTCAAGCGGGAGACTCTACGAGCAGTACTTC
NA NA TRBJ2-7 TRBV19 CASSINGSPTKQYF TGTGCCAGTAGTATAAACGGCAGCCCTACGAAGCAGTACTTC
NA NA TRBJ2-3 TRBV5-1 CASSLTRDTQYF TGCGCCAGCAGCCTGACTAGAGATACGCAGTATTTT
NA NA TRBJ1-5 TRBV6-4 CASSDGQSRGNQPQHF TGTGCCAGCAGTGACGGGCAGTCCCGGGGCAATCAGCCCCAGCATTTT
once NA TRBJ2-7 TRBV2 CASSPFREFYEQYF TGTGCCAGCAGTCCATTCCGCGAGTTCTACGAGCAGTACTTC
NA NA TRBJ1-1 TRBV4-1 CASSQALRMNTEAFF TGCGCCAGCAGCCAAGCCTTACGAATGAACACTGAAGCTTTCTTT
NA NA TRBJ1-1 TRBV7-2 CASSLVVRTEAFF TGTGCCAGCAGCTTAGTTGTGCGCACTGAAGCTTTCTTT